This T cell receptor beta chain stems from a study of control samples from healthy donors and cancer patients. The CDR3 has 13 amino acids. With 5 bases removed from V and 0 bases from J, the gap between germline ends came to 9 bases. CDR1 and CDR2 from the germline V gene are SGHDT and YYEEEE. This clone was recorded only once. Clones were sequenced by immunoSEQ multiplex PCR, and TCRdb holds only the in-frame ones, with some missing. The sample has around 57,000 clones, approximately 90% seen once; the top ten hold around 0.9%. The receptor comes from a man aged 25 to 40 with colorectal cancer. This chain joins TRBV5-6 and TRBJ2-7; unclear D gene. The sample taken for sequencing was PBMCs. In DNA, the CDR3 is TGTGCCAGCAGTACACAGAACTCCTACGAGCAGTACTTC. The encoded protein is CASSTQNSYEQYF. The whole variable domain, filled in from reference TRBV5-6 and TRBJ2-7, reads DAGVTQSPTHLIKTRGQQVTLRCSPKSGHDTVSWYQQALGQGPQFIFQYYEEEERQRGNFPDRFSGHQFPNYSSELNVNALLLGDSALYLCASSTQNSYEQYFGPGTRLTVT.